This entry lists 6 T cell receptor beta chains sequenced from one sample in a study of cytomegalovirus exposure and HLA in healthy donors. This PCR relied on a set of 60 Vbeta primers and 13 Jbeta primers. Data came from immunoSEQ multiplex PCR; TCRdb stores just in-frame clones and leaves some out. This sample's table reports some 200,000 clones. Material for sequencing was PBMCs. The receptors originated from a man in his thirties or forties in good health and CMV-seronegative.

The V call is TRBV27, the J call TRBJ2-5; 8 bases agree with TRBD2. Unmatched junction bases numbered 14, after V lost 5 bases and J lost 3 bases. CDR1 MNHEY and CDR2 SMNVEV come from the germline V gene (reference sequence). The CDR3 covers 17 residues. The CDR3 region is CASSPRNSGMVEETQYF. DNA of the CDR3: TGTGCCAGCAGTCCTCGGAATAGCGGGATGGTTGAAGAGACCCAGTACTTC.

The chain combines TRBV7-9 with TRBJ2-7; tentative D call: TRBD2 (7 bases). This CDR3 comprises 13 residues. From germline, CDR1 is SEHNR and CDR2 FQNEAQ (reference sequence). V was clipped by 8 bases and J by 4 bases, with 15 bases between them. CDR3 sequence: CASGIGGGYEQYF. As DNA, the CDR3 is TGTGCCAGCGGGATAGGGGGGGGGTACGAGCAGTACTTC. The full variable domain, completed using reference TRBV7-9 and TRBJ2-7, is DTGVSQNPRHKITKRGQNVTFRCDPISEHNRLYWYRQTLGQGPEFLTYFQNEAQLEKSRLLSDRFSAERPKGSFSTLEIQRTEQGDSAMYLCASGIGGGYEQYFGPGTRLTVT.

V is TRBV15 and J is TRBJ1-1, with D perhaps matching TRBD1 (6 bases). The length of the CDR3 is 13 residues. Germline V gives CDR1 LNHNV, CDR2 YYDKDF (reference sequence). The V end lost 5 bases, the J end lost 10 bases, and 17 bases lay between the germline ends. The CDR3 coding sequence is TGTGCCACCAGCGCCCCATGGGGGCACGGAGCTTTCTTT. Protein product: CATSAPWGHGAFF.

The chain couples TRBV6-1 to TRBJ2-1; 12 bases match TRBD2. The CDR3 has 15 residues. V lost 6 bases to trimming and J lost 6 bases; unmatched junction nucleotides: 6. Germline V gene data show CDR1 as MNHNS and CDR2 as SASEGT. CDR3 protein: CASSQLAGGSNEQFF. CDR3 in DNA: TGTGCCAGCAGCCAACTAGCGGGGGGCTCCAATGAGCAGTTCTTC.

The rearrangement uses TRBV15 and TRBJ2-5; TRBD2 agrees at 8 bases. Germline V gives CDR1 LNHNV, CDR2 YYDKDF (reference sequence). The trim removed 0 bases at V and 5 bases at J, leaving 11 bases unmatched. The CDR3 length is 17 residues. CDR3 DNA sequence: TGTGCCACCAGCAGAGATGACGAGCGGGAGAGGAGGGAGACCCAGTACTTC. This codes for CATSRDDERERRETQYF.

About this clone itself: An end of the junction does not agree with germline; a read error may underlie this. The sample carries other DNA sequences with the same CDR3. This chain joins TRBV5-4 and TRBJ2-2; 8 positions agree with TRBD2. Per the germline V gene, CDR1 is SGHNT and CDR2 is YYREEE (reference sequence). The length of the CDR3 is 14 residues. The CDR3 nucleotides are TGCGCCAGCAGCGCGGGGGGGAACACCGGGGAGCTGTTTTTT. Encoded protein: CASSAGGNTGELFF.